These 29 T cell receptor beta chains were all obtained from the same sample, sequenced in a study of metastatic and nonmetastatic thyroid tumors. TCRdb re-called clones via MiXCR from the PCR reads. The profile shows 35,000 to 55,000 clones, under 30% of them singletons. Every patient underwent thyroid surgery untreated. Material for sequencing was blood. The receptors come from a male donor with papillary thyroid cancer or a benign thyroid nodule (not recorded which). Some clones in this sample may be carry-over from other donors' samples.

Judged by abundance, this clone is medium-sized. For the CDR3, the DNA is TGTGCCAGCCTCGGGCGTAACACCGGGGAGCTGTTTTTT. Translation gives CASLGRNTGELFF. The genes are TRBV19 and TRBJ2-2, with no clear D. Trimming stripped 9 bases from V and 2 bases from J, with 10 bases between. The CDR3 totals 13 residues. Germline lookup yields CDR1 LNHDA and CDR2 SQIVND (reference sequence).

This clone has a count of ten or more. The CDR3 sequence: CSARRGRNTEAFF. The CDR3, as DNA: TGCAGTGCCAGGAGGGGGCGGAACACTGAAGCTTTCTTT. The gene calls are TRBV20-1 and TRBJ1-1; 7 bases match TRBD1. The CDR3 spans 13 residues. J was trimmed by 1 base and V by 6 bases; bases with no gene match: 5. Germline CDR1 and CDR2: DFQATT and SNEGSKA (reference sequence).

This clone was detected ten times or more. The J gene is TRBJ2-1, the V gene TRBV7-9; D remains ambiguous. Deletions cut 5 bases from V and 0 bases from J, with 8 bases between. In germline, CDR1 is SEHNR, CDR2 FQNEAQ (reference sequence). There are 14 residues in the CDR3. The CDR3 bases are TGTGCCAGCAGCCCTTATAGCTCCTACAATGAGCAGTTCTTC. It is translated as CASSPYSSYNEQFF.

The chain recombines TRBV27 with TRBJ1-2; D may be TRBD1 (5 bases). CDR3 length: 13 amino acids. Looked up from germline, CDR1 is MNHEY and CDR2 is SMNVEV (reference sequence). V was trimmed by 5 bases and J by 8 bases, leaving 15 bases between them. The CDR3 DNA reads as TGTGCCAGCAGTCGTCAGGGTTTTTGGGGCTACACCTTC. Translation: CASSRQGFWGYTF.

This clone was observed many times. The rearrangement links TRBV6-1 to TRBJ2-3, with D perhaps TRBD1 or TRBD2 (5 bases each). The CDR3 spans 15 residues. Trimming removed 0 bases at V and 2 bases at J, with 9 bases between. Germline-derived CDR1 and CDR2 are MNHNS and SASEGT. In nucleotides, the CDR3 is TGTGCCAGCAGTGAAGCCCGGGACGACACAGATACGCAGTATTTT. This encodes CASSEARDDTDTQYF.

In this sample, this clone turned up a few times. The V gene is TRBV15, the J gene TRBJ2-7; D is ambiguous. The CDR3 spans 14 residues. Trimming shortened V by 0 bases and J by 4 bases, and 10 bases separated the two germline ends. From germline, CDR1 is LNHNV and CDR2 YYDKDF (reference sequence). CDR3 sequence reads: CATSRDLVLYEQYF. The CDR3 DNA follows: TGTGCCACCAGCAGAGATTTGGTCCTTTACGAGCAGTACTTC.

Within the sample, this clone is medium-sized. This chain joins TRBV15 and TRBJ2-7; D may correspond to TRBD1 or TRBD2 (5 bases each). The V and J ends lost 1 base and 3 bases respectively, with 10 bases between them. CDR3 length equals 14 residues. Germline-derived CDR1 and CDR2 are LNHNV and YYDKDF (reference sequence). Here the CDR3 reads CATSRGGDFYEQYF. The CDR3 region has the DNA TGTGCCACCAGCAGAGGAGGGGATTTCTACGAGCAGTACTTC.

The chain carries TRBV7-9 and TRBJ2-7; weak D call: TRBD1 (6 bases). The CDR3 totals 14 residues. Germline loops: CDR1 SEHNR, CDR2 FQNEAQ (reference sequence). Trimming removed 1 base at V and 2 bases at J, with 9 bases between. The CDR3 DNA sequence: TGTGCCAGCAGCTTAGGAGACAGGACCTACGAGCAGTACTTC. This gives the protein CASSLGDRTYEQYF.

This clone has ten or more counts. This rearrangement joins TRBV29-1 to TRBJ2-1, with 11 positions matching TRBD1. V lost 7 bases to trimming and J lost 5 bases; unmatched junction nucleotides: 7. The V gene's germline CDR1 is SQVTM and CDR2 ANQGSEA. CDR3 size: 14 residues. The CDR3 nucleotides read TGCAGCGCCCTCCGGGACAGGGGGGACAATGAGCAGTTCTTC. Protein product: CSALRDRGDNEQFF.

This clone was recorded at least ten times. This chain connects TRBV16 to TRBJ2-1; 7 bases match TRBD2. The CDR3 is made up of 16 amino acids. Germline-derived CDR1 and CDR2 are KGHSY and FQNENV. The V gene end was trimmed by 2 bases and the J gene end by 2 bases; junction bases not matched to a gene: 6. The CDR3, as DNA: TGTGCCAGCAGCCAAGGAGAACTAGCGACCTACAATGAGCAGTTCTTC. The encoded protein is CASSQGELATYNEQFF. Full variable domain (rest looked up from reference TRBV16 and TRBJ2-1): GEEVAQTPKHLVRGEGQKAKLYCAPIKGHSYVFWYQQVLKNEFKFLISFQNENVFDETGMPKERFSAKCLPNSPCSLEIQATKLEDSAVYFCASSQGELATYNEQFFGPGTRLTVL.

This clone is labeled medium-sized (0.01 to 0.1%). The chain is built from TRBV6-6 and TRBJ1-6; D unclear. This CDR3 has 15 amino acids. CDR1 MNHNY and CDR2 SVGAGI come from the germline V gene (reference sequence). V was clipped by 0 bases and J by 7 bases, with 10 bases between them. The CDR3 reads CASSYSPTGNSPLHF. The CDR3 DNA sequence: TGTGCCAGCAGTTACTCCCCCACGGGGAATTCACCCCTCCACTTT.

Ten or more counts support this clone. This rearrangement joins TRBV5-4 to TRBJ2-2; D might be TRBD2 (6 bases). Trimming removed 1 base at V and 5 bases at J, with 12 bases between. In germline, CDR1 is SGHNT, CDR2 YYREEE (reference sequence). The CDR3 consists of 15 residues. The CDR3 reads CASSLWGLKTGELFF. CDR3 DNA: TGTGCCAGCAGCTTGTGGGGACTTAAGACCGGGGAGCTGTTTTTT.

This clone was counted only a few times. One end of the junction fails to match germline, which may point to a read error. The V and J genes are TRBV12-3 or TRBV12-4 and TRBJ2-7, with TRBD1 matching 7 bases. CDR3 length: 14 residues. The CDR3 sequence is CASSLDRVSYEQYF. DNA of the CDR3: TGTGCCAGTAGTTTAGACAGGGTATCCTACGAGCAGTACTTC.

At least ten counts were recorded for this clone. The CDR3 reads CASSPPAGPTYEQYF. In DNA form, the CDR3 reads TGTGCCAGCTCACCACCCGCGGGGCCAACCTACGAGCAGTACTTC. J is TRBJ2-7 and V is TRBV18, with D possibly being TRBD2 (6 bases). Germline-derived CDR1 and CDR2 are KGHSH and LQKENI. Trimming cost V 0 bases and J 2 bases, with 11 bases left between them. The CDR3 totals 15 residues. The variable domain in full, completed from reference TRBV18 and TRBJ2-7, reads NAGVMQNPRHLVRRRGQEARLRCSPMKGHSHVYWYRQLPEEGLKFMVYLQKENIIDESGMPKERFSAEFPKEGPSILRIQQVVRGDSAAYFCASSPPAGPTYEQYFGPGTRLTVT.

This chain uses TRBV28 with TRBJ1-1; a weak D match, TRBD1 (5 bases). Trimming removed 6 bases at V and 3 bases at J, with 14 bases between. The CDR3 totals 14 residues. The germline CDR1 and CDR2 sequences are MDHEN and SYDVKM. The CDR3: CASRLEFRDTEAFF. CDR3 bases: TGTGCCAGCAGGTTAGAATTCAGGGACACTGAAGCTTTCTTT. The whole variable domain, filled in from reference TRBV28 and TRBJ1-1, reads DVKVTQSSRYLVKRTGEKVFLECVQDMDHENMFWYRQDPGLGLRLIYFSYDVKMKEKGDIPEGYSVSREKKERFSLILESASTNQTSMYLCASRLEFRDTEAFFGQGTRLTVV.

This clone occurred a few times. The rearrangement links TRBV6-1 to TRBJ2-1; the match to TRBD2 covers 7 bases. V shed 8 bases, J shed 0 bases, and the junction held 7 bases outside the gene matches. The length of the CDR3 is 15 residues. Germline loops: CDR1 MNHNS, CDR2 SASEGT. The CDR3 DNA is TGTGCCAGCGCCGCCTCTAGCGGCTCCTACAATGAGCAGTTCTTC. Translated, it gives CASAASSGSYNEQFF.

This clone was detected ten times or more. The CDR3 sequence: CASSIGFSGANVLTF. Written as DNA, the CDR3 is TGTGCCAGTAGTATTGGTTTCTCTGGGGCCAACGTCCTGACTTTC. The chain recombines TRBV19 with TRBJ2-6; D call uncertain. CDR1 and CDR2 from the germline V gene are LNHDA and SQIVND (reference sequence). The CDR3 runs to 15 residues. Between the trimmed V and J ends, which lost 3 bases and 0 bases, there was a span of 6 bases.

This clone has at least ten counts. The CDR3 here is CASRDTGGFYNEQFF. In DNA form, the CDR3 reads TGTGCCAGCAGGGACACAGGGGGCTTCTACAATGAGCAGTTCTTC. The rearrangement uses TRBV6-4 and TRBJ2-1; 9 bases line up with TRBD1. Germline assignment: CDR1 MRHNA and CDR2 SNTAGT. This CDR3 comprises 15 residues. V lost 6 bases, J lost 3 bases, and 6 bases stayed unmatched.

The chain carries TRBV7-2 and TRBJ1-5; D remains unclear. Trimming took off 5 bases at V and 5 bases at J, with 16 bases between the two ends. This CDR3 region has 15 residues. The germline CDR1 and CDR2 sequences are SGHTA and FQGNSA. CDR3 amino acids: CASSDLALWDQPQHF. In DNA form, the CDR3 reads TGTGCCAGCAGCGATCTGGCCCTTTGGGATCAGCCCCAGCATTTT. The variable domain in full, completed from reference TRBV7-2 and TRBJ1-5, reads GAGVSQSPSNKVTEKGKDVELRCDPISGHTALYWYRQSLGQGLEFLIYFQGNSAPDKSGLPSDRFSAERTGGSVSTLTIQRTQQEDSAVYLCASSDLALWDQPQHFGDGTRLSIL.

The chain joins TRBV2 to TRBJ1-4; TRBD1 matches 8 bases. Germline V gives CDR1 SNHLY, CDR2 FYNNEI. Trimming at V came to 3 bases and at J to 4 bases, leaving 4 bases not matched to a gene. The CDR3 loop spans 15 amino acids. The CDR3 loop reads CASSDRGLSNEKLFF. CDR3 in DNA: TGTGCCAGCAGTGACAGGGGGCTTAGTAATGAAAAACTGTTTTTT.

V gene TRBV6-2 or TRBV6-3 combines with J gene TRBJ2-2; D may be TRBD2 (6 bases). Trimming took 0 bases from V and 1 from J, leaving 12 bases between them. The CDR3 has 17 amino acids. The germline CDR1 and CDR2 sequences are MNHEY and SVGEGT. CDR3 loop: CASSYSIGSGNTGELFF. CDR3 bases: TGTGCCAGCAGTTACTCGATCGGTAGCGGGAACACCGGGGAGCTGTTTTTT.

There are many counts of this clone. The chain recombines TRBV15 with TRBJ2-7; D is ambiguous. This CDR3 is built from 13 residues. V lost 4 bases and J 3 bases, leaving 10 bases between the germline ends. Germline V gene sequence: CDR1 LNHNV, CDR2 YYDKDF (reference sequence). The DNA for the CDR3 is TGTGCCACCAGCACCTGGACCGACTACGAGCAGTACTTC. Protein: CATSTWTDYEQYF.

This chain links TRBV19 with TRBJ1-2; D not certain. Germline CDR1 is LNHDA and CDR2 is SQIVND (reference sequence). Trimming cost V 4 bases and J 2 bases, with 11 bases left between them. There are 14 residues in the CDR3. The CDR3 sequence: CASSTFVPNYGYTF. Here the CDR3 DNA reads TGTGCCAGTAGTACCTTTGTACCGAACTATGGCTACACCTTC.

This clone was counted ten times or more. The chain has TRBV4-1 and TRBJ1-1; TRBD1 is a possible D gene (6 bases). The V end lost 2 bases, the J end lost 0 bases, and 13 bases lay between the germline ends. Germline V gene lookup returns CDR1 MGHRA and CDR2 YSYEKL. There are 16 residues in the CDR3. CDR3 loop: CASSQPLGQLNTEAFF. CDR3 in DNA: TGCGCCAGCAGCCAACCTCTAGGACAGTTGAACACTGAAGCTTTCTTT.

This clone showed up many times. V usage is TRBV5-1 and J usage is TRBJ1-1; D unclear. Trimming removed 0 bases from V and 1 base from J, with 10 bases in between. Per germline, CDR1 SGHRS and CDR2 YFSETQ. CDR3 size: 15 residues. In DNA, the CDR3 is TGCGCCAGCAGCTTGGGATGGGGAGGGAACACTGAAGCTTTCTTT. This sequence encodes CASSLGWGGNTEAFF.

This clone was found many times. J is TRBJ2-7 and V is TRBV7-9; D ambiguous. Between the trimmed V and J ends, which lost 6 bases and 2 bases, there was a span of 14 bases. Germline lookup yields CDR1 SEHNR and CDR2 FQNEAQ (reference sequence). CDR3 length equals 14 residues. DNA of the CDR3: TGTGCCAGCAGTGCCACAGAAATAACCTACGAGCAGTACTTC. As protein: CASSATEITYEQYF. Full variable domain (outside the CDR3, taken from reference TRBV7-9 and TRBJ2-7): DTGVSQNPRHKITKRGQNVTFRCDPISEHNRLYWYRQTLGQGPEFLTYFQNEAQLEKSRLLSDRFSAERPKGSFSTLEIQRTEQGDSAMYLCASSATEITYEQYFGPGTRLTVT.

The rearrangement uses TRBV4-2 and TRBJ2-2; D is possibly TRBD2 (5 bases). CDR1 is LGHNA, CDR2 YNFKEQ, per germline. This CDR3 contains 17 residues. V was pared by 0 bases and J by 4 bases, with 15 bases between. Here the CDR3 reads CASSQEYGPAGTGELFF. The CDR3 nucleotides are TGTGCCAGCAGCCAAGAGTACGGCCCCGCGGGCACCGGGGAGCTGTTTTTT.

This clone was counted ten times or more. The V call is TRBV19, the J call TRBJ2-5; 10 bases line up with TRBD1. This CDR3 is built from 15 residues. Germline CDR1 and CDR2: LNHDA and SQIVND (reference sequence). The ends lost 4 bases at V and 4 bases at J; junction bases unmatched: 6. CDR3 protein: CASSTGTGEIETQYF. Written as DNA, the CDR3 is TGTGCCAGTAGTACCGGGACAGGGGAGATAGAGACCCAGTACTTC. Together with reference TRBV19 and TRBJ2-5, the CDR3 gives the full variable domain: DGGITQSPKYLFRKEGQNVTLSCEQNLNHDAMYWYRQDPGQGLRLIYYSQIVNDFQKGDIAEGYSVSREKKESFPLTVTSAQKNPTAFYLCASSTGTGEIETQYFGPGTRLLVL.

About this clone itself: Its ends do not fully match the called genes, so a read error is possible. This CDR3 reads CASILWSDFTGELFF. CDR3 DNA sequence: TGCGCCAGCATCTTGTGGAGCGATTTCACCGGGGAGCTGTTTTTT. The V gene is TRBV5-1, the J gene TRBJ2-2; D not certain. CDR3 length: 15 residues. Germline CDR1 is SGHRS and CDR2 is YFSETQ.